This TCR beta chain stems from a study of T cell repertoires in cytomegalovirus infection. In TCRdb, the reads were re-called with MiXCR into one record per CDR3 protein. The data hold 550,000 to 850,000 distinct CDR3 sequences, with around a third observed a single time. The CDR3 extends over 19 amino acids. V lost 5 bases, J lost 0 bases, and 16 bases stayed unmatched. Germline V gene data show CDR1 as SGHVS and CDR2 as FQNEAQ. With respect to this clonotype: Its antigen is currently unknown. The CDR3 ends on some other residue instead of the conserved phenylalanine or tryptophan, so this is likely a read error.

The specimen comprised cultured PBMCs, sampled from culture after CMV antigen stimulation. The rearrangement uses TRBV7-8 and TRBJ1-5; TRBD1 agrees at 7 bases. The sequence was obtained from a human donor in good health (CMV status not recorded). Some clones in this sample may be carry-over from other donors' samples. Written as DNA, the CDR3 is TGTGCCAGCAGCATTCTACCGGGACAGAGACTAGCTAGCAATCAGCCCCAGCATTCT. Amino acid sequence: CASSILPGQRLASNQPQHS.